This T cell receptor (beta chain) was identified during a study of PD-1 blockade in classical Hodgkin lymphoma (TCRdb year 2020). Regarding the complete study: Nivolumab dosing was 3 mg/kg intravenously every 2 weeks, continuing until either disease progression or unacceptable toxicity. The study used TCR beta sequencing and CyTOF to define a peripheral blood immune signature of response to PD-1 blockade in classical Hodgkin lymphoma. Study-wide conclusions, independent of this receptor: CD4+ but not CD8+ TCR diversity rose significantly by C4D1 (p=0.0027 vs p=0.16), most apparent in complete responders (p=0.02). Baseline diversity similar to that of newly diagnosed patients was observed in trial patients achieving complete response, whereas significantly lower diversity was observed in partial responders and progressors. Baseline TCR diversity was reported to be lower in newly diagnosed patients than in healthy donors and to be lower still in relapsed/refractory patients. Diversity was lower in patients who began nivolumab less than 1 year after ASCT, so these patients were left out of later analyses to avoid confounding by immune reconstitution. The study covered only a single clinical trial cohort, and the causes of the repertoire differences, possibly disease activity or prior therapy, were still not defined.

This clone occurred once. Its antigen is currently not known. No quality values exist for individual bases; no much larger clone is one base distant. Genomic DNA was extracted with the Qiagen DNeasy kit from unsorted PBMCs and from negatively selected CD4+ and CD8+ fractions. TCR beta CDR3 regions were amplified by immunoSEQ multiplex PCR using primers annealing to V and J segments. A synthetic immune receptor repertoire was used to minimize amplification bias, and remaining bias was computationally removed after sequencing. For the original study's pipeline: Repertoire diversity was quantified as the Shannon entropy index using custom Python scripts. Unsorted, CD4+ and CD8+ repertoires were analyzed separately, except for combined analyses in which CD4+ and CD8+ sequences were merged in silico. Clonal expansion was defined as a frequency increase of at least 2-fold after treatment compared with C1D1, and clones undetected at baseline were assigned a pseudocount of 0.5. Singleton clones were defined as clones with 0 or 1 copy at C1D1, and non-singleton clones were defined as clones with 2 or more copies. Clones expanded in unsorted samples were labelled as CD4+, CD8+ or unknown by matching protein sequences in sorted samples from the same patient. Diversity changes from C1D1 to C4D1 were tested in paired samples using Wilcoxon tests. TCRdb holds this immuneACCESS table with in-frame rearrangements only. Some clones are missing; in checked studies, unresolved V genes explain under half, and the rest has no known cause. V and J calls and clone size are copied from that table; D and trimming were computed from the DNA. Present in this sample are about 40,000 clones, around 63% of which were seen just once. 13% to 15% of the sample is in the top ten clones.

Trimming at the junction amounts to 0 bases on V and 7 bases on J, and the germline ends lie 14 bases apart. CDR1 and CDR2 were assigned from the germline V gene as SGHRS and YFSETQ. From the cysteine through the phenylalanine, the CDR3 covers 15 amino acids. Just CDR3 DNA is preserved here, 45 bases in frame from base 1. According to the study, the label for this sample's time point signals: cycle 2 day 1 (C2D1) of nivolumab. Every trial patient had relapsed following autologous stem cell transplantation, and prior brentuximab vedotin exposure was what differed among cohorts A, B and C. The trial cohort included 55 to 65 patients with relapsed/refractory classical Hodgkin lymphoma, and each patient had a best overall response of complete response, partial response or progressive disease. Single-agent nivolumab was administered to trial patients in the multi-cohort phase II CheckMate 205 trial. An independent review committee assessed best overall response by applying the 2007 International Working Group response criteria. Trial PBMCs were collected immediately before nivolumab initiation (C1D1) and during therapy at cycle 2 day 1 and cycle 4 day 1. After peripheral blood was drawn into 8 mL Vacutainer Cell Preparation Tubes, PBMCs were isolated by centrifugation and then cryopreserved.

The TCR was taken from a human donor with classical Hodgkin lymphoma. Specimen: peripheral blood mononuclear cells (PBMCs), collected before the second cycle of nivolumab. This sequence uses TRBV5-1 and TRBJ2-1, with the D gene tentatively TRBD1 or TRBD2, based on 5 matching bases in each. The DNA sequence reads TGCGCCAGCAGCTTGGGGGGGTCAAAGATGAATGAGCAGTTCTTC. It translates as CASSLGGSKMNEQFF.